The 15 T cell receptor beta chains in this list originate from one sample, sequenced in a study of healthy donors' naive CD4 and CD8 T cells (dated by TCRdb to the mid-2010s). For sequencing, a 454 GS FLX Titanium was employed. A previously published linear amplification protocol was used to build TCR libraries from 400 to 500 ng of total RNA. The public reads were run again by TCRdb, first through fastp at Q25 and then through MiXCR, and only productive beta chains were kept. Identical CDR3 protein sequences are pooled into one entry, listed with their most common genes and DNA. For this sample the table gives roughly 200,000 distinct CDR3 sequences, of which about 74% were detected only once. Approximately 2.5% of the sample comes from the top ten. Sequencing was performed on naive CD4+ and CD8+ T cells sorted from blood, pooled from several donors. Taken with the paper, the label for cell subset or site translates to: FACS-sorted naive CD4+ (CD45RO-CD45RA+) and naive CD8+ (CD45RA+CD27bright) T cells. Receptors originate from a pool of human donors in good health; the sample pools cells from several healthy donors.

This chain links TRBV10-3 with TRBJ2-7, with D possibly TRBD1 on 5 matching bases. This CDR3 comprises 14 residues. Between the trimmed V and J ends, which lost 2 bases and 0 bases, there was a span of 8 bases. In germline, CDR1 is ENHRY, CDR2 SYGVKD. DNA for the CDR3: TGTGCCATCAGTGAGAGGGGCAGCTCCTACGAGCAGTACTTC. This sequence encodes CAISERGSSYEQYF.

V and J are TRBV30 and TRBJ1-5; TRBD1 aligns across 10 bases. Germline values: CDR1 GTSNPN, CDR2 SVGIG (reference sequence). V dropped 1 base and J dropped 9; count of bases not matched to a gene: 12. The CDR3 is made up of 16 amino acids. For the CDR3, the DNA is TGTGCCTGGAGTGCCCGGGACAGGGGAGCGGGTTTGCCCCAGCATTTT. Translated, it gives CAWSARDRGAGLPQHF.

V usage is TRBV10-3 and J usage is TRBJ1-1; D is unclear. CDR1 and CDR2 from the germline V gene are ENHRY and SYGVKD. The length of the CDR3 is 12 residues. Between the trimmed V and J ends, which lost 11 bases and 3 bases, there was a span of 13 bases. The CDR3: CASKLADTEAFF. CDR3 nucleotides: TGTGCCTCAAAACTGGCAGACACTGAAGCTTTCTTT.

V and J are TRBV27 and TRBJ2-1; no clear D. Germline CDR1 reads MNHEY; CDR2 reads SMNVEV (reference sequence). This CDR3 comprises 13 residues. The V end was cut by 8 bases, the J end by 1 base, with 9 bases between. CDR3 bases: TGTGCCAGCTTTGGGTGGTCCTACAATGAGCAGTTCTTC. Its protein product is CASFGWSYNEQFF.

This clonotype showed up just once. V is TRBV27 and J is TRBJ1-3; maybe TRBD1 (6 bases). CDR1 is MNHEY, CDR2 SMNVEV, per germline (reference sequence). The CDR3 totals 15 residues. V lost 5 bases, J lost 0 bases, and 11 bases lay in between. CDR3 amino acids: CASSPGQHSGNTIYF. CDR3 sequence (DNA): TGTGCCAGCAGTCCCGGACAGCACTCTGGAAACACCATATATTTT.

This clonotype was recorded a few times. The chain uses TRBV29-1 and TRBJ2-7; D ambiguous. Trimming took 7 bases from V and 4 from J, leaving 11 bases between them. Germline CDR1 SQVTM, CDR2 ANQGSEA. This CDR3 spans 11 amino acids. CDR3 loop: CSATLLYEQYF. The DNA for the CDR3 is TGCAGCGCGACCTTGTTATACGAGCAGTACTTC.

V gene TRBV5-1 combines with J gene TRBJ2-5; 8 nucleotides align to TRBD2. J was trimmed by 4 bases and V by 0 bases; bases with no gene match: 2. The CDR3 length is 14 residues. CDR1 and CDR2 (germline): SGHRS, YFSETQ. DNA for the CDR3: TGCGCCAGCAGCTTGGGTCTAGCGGGAGAGACCCAGTACTTC. It specifies CASSLGLAGETQYF.

This clonotype was recorded a few times. The chain couples TRBV18 to TRBJ2-5, with D hard to call. Between the trimmed V and J ends, which lost 1 base and 4 bases, there was a span of 4 bases. Germline values: CDR1 KGHSH, CDR2 LQKENI. CDR3 length: 12 residues. For the CDR3, the DNA is TGTGCCAGCTCACCACGAGGAGAGACCCAGTACTTC. Translated, it gives CASSPRGETQYF.

This chain uses TRBV27 with TRBJ1-6; tentatively, D is TRBD1 (6 bases). The CDR3 consists of 12 residues. Germline CDR1 reads MNHEY; CDR2 reads SMNVEV (reference sequence). The V and J ends lost 6 bases and 8 bases respectively, with 8 bases between them. The chain's CDR3 is CASRQGYSPLHF. Written as DNA, the CDR3 is TGTGCCAGCAGACAGGGCTATTCACCCCTCCACTTT.

The chain is built from TRBV29-1 and TRBJ1-1, with no clear D. The V gene lost 6 bases and the J gene lost 6 bases, with 20 bases spanning the gap. In germline, CDR1 is SQVTM, CDR2 ANQGSEA. The CDR3 is 14 amino acids. The CDR3 DNA reads as TGCAGCGTGTCCCCGATCCTCTCGGAGGCTGAAGCTTTCTTT. It is translated as CSVSPILSEAEAFF.

The chain is built from TRBV14 and TRBJ2-1; tentative D call: TRBD2 (6 bases). The CDR3 contains 16 residues. V lost 1 base and J lost 1, with 11 bases in between. Germline lookup yields CDR1 SGHDN and CDR2 FVKESK. The CDR3 protein is CASSQVGGLSYNEQFF. The DNA of the CDR3 is TGTGCCAGCAGCCAAGTGGGGGGACTGTCCTACAATGAGCAGTTCTTC.

This rearrangement joins TRBV7-9 to TRBJ2-7, with TRBD2 matching over 7 bases. The germline V gene encodes CDR1 SEHNR and CDR2 FQNEAQ (reference sequence). There are 14 residues in the CDR3. The V segment lost 10 bases and the J segment 3 bases; nucleotides outside the gene matches: 12. Written as DNA, the CDR3 is TGTGCCACCGACCGTAGCGGGCTCTACTACGAGCAGTACTTC. Protein product: CATDRSGLYYEQYF.

The J gene is TRBJ2-7, the V gene TRBV19, with D tentatively TRBD1 (6 bases). Germline CDR1 reads LNHDA; CDR2 reads SQIVND (reference sequence). This CDR3 has 14 amino acids. The V end lost 2 bases, the J end lost 3 bases, and 11 bases lay between the germline ends. The CDR3 sequence is CASSIQGRIYEQYF. As DNA, the CDR3 is TGTGCCAGTAGTATACAGGGGCGAATCTACGAGCAGTACTTC.

The gene calls are TRBV7-8 and TRBJ1-1; TRBD1 aligns across 7 bases. V shed 5 bases and J 1 base; nucleotides not matched to a gene: 7. The germline V gene has CDR1 SGHVS and CDR2 FQNEAQ. The CDR3 is made up of 15 amino acids. CDR3 nucleotides: TGTGCCAGCAGCACGCTACAGGGGAAGAACACTGAAGCTTTCTTT. The encoded protein is CASSTLQGKNTEAFF.

The rearrangement uses TRBV19 and TRBJ2-1; D might be TRBD2 (5 bases). CDR3 length: 14 residues. Trimming removed 7 bases from V and 0 bases from J, with 10 bases in between. Germline V gives CDR1 LNHDA, CDR2 SQIVND (reference sequence). The CDR3 region is CASKEEISYNEQFF. CDR3 in DNA: TGTGCCAGTAAGGAGGAGATCTCCTACAATGAGCAGTTCTTC.